The 32 T cell receptor beta chains below come from one sample, sequenced in a study of blood T cell repertoires in COVID-19. The data were produced by immunoSEQ multiplex PCR, yet TCRdb's version contains in-frame clones alone and is incomplete. The repertoire has 70,000 to 100,000 clones, roughly 90% of them found once; the top ten carry roughly 3%. Material for sequencing was peripheral blood. These receptors were obtained from a woman of 80 years or more with acute or convalescent COVID-19.

J is TRBJ2-3 and V is TRBV19; D is perhaps TRBD2 (6 bases). Germline V gene sequence: CDR1 LNHDA, CDR2 SQIVND (reference sequence). The length of the CDR3 is 14 residues. V was clipped by 2 bases and J by 6 bases, with 12 bases between them. The CDR3, as DNA: TGTGCCAGTAGTATAAGGCTCCGGGAGGATACGCAGTATTTT. Residues: CASSIRLREDTQYF.

The V and J genes are TRBV29-1 and TRBJ2-3, with D maybe TRBD1 (5 bases). The germline V gene has CDR1 SQVTM and CDR2 ANQGSEA. Trimming stripped 6 bases from V and 2 bases from J, with 9 bases between. This CDR3 spans 12 amino acids. CDR3 nucleotides: TGCAGCGTCCGACAGCTCACAGATACGCAGTATTTT. Protein: CSVRQLTDTQYF.

This rearrangement joins TRBV6-2 or TRBV6-3 to TRBJ2-3; D is unclear. CDR1 and CDR2 from the germline V gene are MNHEY and SVGEGT. The CDR3 spans 12 residues. V lost 5 bases and J lost 4, with 7 bases in between. The CDR3 DNA sequence: TGTGCCAGCAGTGCTAATCCAGATACGCAGTATTTT. Translation: CASSANPDTQYF.

V and J are TRBV7-2 and TRBJ1-5; D is perhaps TRBD1 (5 bases). Trimming took 5 bases from V and 4 from J, leaving 18 bases between them. CDR3 size: 16 residues. CDR1 and CDR2 (germline): SGHTA, FQGNSA. As DNA, the CDR3 is TGTGCCAGCAGCCCCCGGTGGGGGGGAGGAAATCAGCCCCAGCATTTT. Translation gives CASSPRWGGGNQPQHF.

The chain combines TRBV28 with TRBJ1-6; the match to TRBD1 covers 9 bases. From germline, CDR1 is MDHEN and CDR2 SYDVKM. V was pared by 6 bases and J by 7 bases, with 4 bases of the junction left unmatched. There are 14 residues in the CDR3. The CDR3 nucleotides are TGTGCCAGCAGCCCTGGACAGGGGAATTCACCCCTCCACTTT. Translating gives CASSPGQGNSPLHF.

This clone was picked up one time. The V call is TRBV6-5, the J call TRBJ2-7; weak D call: TRBD1 (5 bases). The germline V gene encodes CDR1 MNHEY and CDR2 SVGAGI. V gave up 1 base and J gave up 0 bases, with 7 bases separating them. CDR3 length: 14 amino acids. The CDR3 DNA follows: TGTGCCAGCAGTTACTTTCAGGGCTCCTACGAGCAGTACTTC. Its protein is CASSYFQGSYEQYF.

This rearrangement joins TRBV7-2 to TRBJ2-1, with TRBD2 matching over 14 bases. Germline CDR1 SGHTA, CDR2 FQGNSA. This CDR3 spans 18 amino acids. J gave up 0 bases and V 5 bases, and 6 bases lay outside the gene matches. The CDR3 reads CASSAKGTSGSSYNEQFF. For the CDR3, the DNA is TGTGCCAGCAGCGCAAAAGGGACTAGCGGGAGCTCCTACAATGAGCAGTTCTTC.

This chain links TRBV5-1 with TRBJ1-3; a possible D gene is TRBD1 (6 bases). Germline lookup yields CDR1 SGHRS and CDR2 YFSETQ. The length of the CDR3 is 14 residues. Trimming pared 4 bases from V and 2 bases from J, leaving 10 bases between. The CDR3 loop reads CASSPQGTGNTIYF. In DNA form, the CDR3 reads TGCGCCAGCAGCCCGCAGGGGACTGGAAACACCATATATTTT.

The V gene is TRBV5-1, the J gene TRBJ1-6; perhaps TRBD1 as D (5 bases). The CDR3 totals 12 residues. Germline V gives CDR1 SGHRS, CDR2 YFSETQ. V was clipped by 5 bases and J by 7 bases, with 7 bases between them. CDR3 coding DNA: TGCGCCAGCAGTGCAGGGAATTCACCCCTCCACTTT. Its translation: CASSAGNSPLHF.

This clone was seen once. The CDR3 sequence: CASGLVVGTFDEAFF. The CDR3 coding sequence is TGTGCTAGTGGTTTGGTCGTCGGGACATTCGATGAAGCTTTCTTT. V gene TRBV12-5 combines with J gene TRBJ1-1; weak D call: TRBD1 (6 bases). V lost 0 bases to trimming and J lost 7 bases, with 15 bases between them. Germline V gene lookup returns CDR1 LGHNT and CDR2 FRNRAP. This CDR3 is built from 15 residues.

This chain joins TRBV6-5 and TRBJ1-1; TRBD1 might be the D (5 bases). The CDR3 runs to 15 residues. The V end lost 5 bases, the J end lost 2 bases, and 15 bases lay between the germline ends. Germline CDR1 MNHEY, CDR2 SVGAGI. The CDR3 bases are TGTGCCAGCAGTCTAGGGACTCCACAAAACACTGAAGCTTTCTTT. It codes for CASSLGTPQNTEAFF.

The genes are TRBV19 and TRBJ1-5; 10 bases are a match to TRBD1. Germline-derived CDR1 and CDR2 are LNHDA and SQIVND (reference sequence). Trimming at V came to 6 bases and at J to 0 bases, leaving 8 bases not matched to a gene. CDR3 size: 17 residues. The CDR3 here is CASRGDRGAYSNQPQHF. CDR3 DNA sequence: TGTGCCAGTAGGGGGGACAGGGGCGCTTATAGCAATCAGCCCCAGCATTTT.

This clone has just one count. The chain has TRBV19 and TRBJ1-1; D possibly corresponds to TRBD1 (6 bases). The V end was cut by 5 bases, the J end by 4 bases, with 20 bases between. Germline CDR1 reads LNHDA; CDR2 reads SQIVND (reference sequence). The CDR3 runs 16 residues. The CDR3 DNA reads TGTGCCAGTAGTGGTGGAAGGTTGGGGGCGTCCACTGAAGCTTTCTTT. This codes for CASSGGRLGASTEAFF.

The chain recombines TRBV7-3 with TRBJ2-1; 8 bases match TRBD2. Germline V gene data show CDR1 as SGHTA and CDR2 as FQGTGA. Trimming removed 5 bases from V and 0 bases from J; junction bases left unmatched: 6. The CDR3 is 16 residues long. The CDR3 DNA is TGTGCCAGCAGCCACCAGCGGGGGAGCTCCTACAATGAGCAGTTCTTC. Its translation is CASSHQRGSSYNEQFF.

V usage is TRBV5-1 and J usage is TRBJ2-3, with TRBD1 identical over 8 bases. Germline CDR1 reads SGHRS; CDR2 reads YFSETQ. V was pared by 0 bases and J by 2 bases, with 5 bases of the junction left unmatched. This CDR3 has 16 amino acids. CDR3 in amino acids: CASSLAPGGITDTQYF. The CDR3 region has the DNA TGCGCCAGCAGCTTGGCCCCAGGGGGCATCACAGATACGCAGTATTTT. Full variable domain (rest looked up from reference TRBV5-1 and TRBJ2-3): KAGVTQTPRYLIKTRGQQVTLSCSPISGHRSVSWYQQTPGQGLQFLFEYFSETQRNKGNFPGRFSGRQFSNSRSEMNVSTLELGDSALYLCASSLAPGGITDTQYFGPGTRLTVL.

This sequence joins TRBV7-6 and TRBJ1-1, with 8 bases aligning to TRBD1. CDR1 SGHVS and CDR2 FNYEAQ come from the germline V gene. This CDR3 contains 15 residues. V lost 2 bases and J lost 4; bases outside the gene matches: 6. This CDR3 reads CASSLTQGAPTEAFF. The CDR3 coding sequence is TGTGCCAGCAGCTTAACGCAGGGGGCGCCCACTGAAGCTTTCTTT.

The chain employs TRBV4-2 and TRBJ2-3; D is uncertain. V lost 0 bases and J 0 bases, leaving 7 bases between the germline ends. The CDR3 consists of 15 residues. The germline CDR1 and CDR2 sequences are LGHNA and YNFKEQ. The CDR3 DNA reads TGTGCCAGCAGCCAAGAACGGTGGAGCACAGATACGCAGTATTTT. Translated: CASSQERWSTDTQYF.

The chain employs TRBV5-1 and TRBJ2-7; 10 positions agree with TRBD1. Germline V gives CDR1 SGHRS, CDR2 YFSETQ. J was trimmed by 7 bases and V by 0 bases; bases with no gene match: 10. This CDR3 contains 16 residues. This CDR3 is CASSLGPDRGLGEQYF. In DNA, the CDR3 is TGCGCCAGCAGCTTGGGACCCGACAGGGGGCTCGGTGAGCAGTACTTC.

V gene TRBV19 combines with J gene TRBJ1-4; no clear D gene. The ends were cut back, 3 bases at V and 8 bases at J, with 7 bases in the middle. The CDR3 has 12 amino acids. CDR1 and CDR2 from the germline V gene are LNHDA and SQIVND (reference sequence). CDR3 DNA sequence: TGTGCCAGTAGTATCGGAGGGGAAAAACTGTTTTTT. Translated, it gives CASSIGGEKLFF.

CDR3 nucleotide sequence: TGTGCCAGCAGTGAATGGGCCACTCGTGGCACTGAAGCTTTCTTT. Protein product: CASSEWATRGTEAFF. The chain is built from TRBV2 and TRBJ1-1; D uncertain. CDR1 SNHLY and CDR2 FYNNEI come from the germline V gene. V dropped 2 bases and J dropped 4 bases, with 14 bases sitting between them. CDR3 length: 15 residues.

The rearrangement joins TRBV5-6 to TRBJ2-1; 7 bases are a match to TRBD1. This CDR3 has 15 amino acids. Trimming removed 3 bases from V and 4 bases from J; junction bases left unmatched: 7. Germline V gene lookup returns CDR1 SGHDT and CDR2 YYEEEE. The CDR3 bases are TGTGCCAGCAGCTCCTCGGGACAGTTATACAATGAGCAGTTCTTC. The encoded protein is CASSSSGQLYNEQFF.

The J gene is TRBJ1-1, the V gene TRBV10-3; TRBD1 is a possible D gene (5 bases). Germline values: CDR1 ENHRY, CDR2 SYGVKD. V lost 0 bases to trimming and J lost 3 bases, with 11 bases between them. The CDR3 sequence is 15 residues long. CDR3: CAISESYGGYTEAFF. CDR3 coding DNA: TGTGCCATCAGTGAGTCATACGGGGGGTACACTGAAGCTTTCTTT.

This clone was counted once. The rearrangement uses TRBV6-5 and TRBJ1-1, with TRBD1 matching 7 bases. Germline values: CDR1 MNHEY, CDR2 SVGAGI. The CDR3 length is 15 residues. V shed 4 bases, J shed 2 bases, and the junction held 7 bases outside the gene matches. The CDR3 loop reads CASSSLRGPNTEAFF. In DNA form, the CDR3 reads TGTGCCAGCAGTTCTCTTAGGGGGCCTAACACTGAAGCTTTCTTT.

The rearrangement uses TRBV7-2 and TRBJ1-2; 7 nucleotides line up with TRBD1. V lost 6 bases, J lost 4 bases, and 5 bases stayed unmatched. The CDR3 loop spans 13 amino acids. From germline, CDR1 is SGHTA and CDR2 FQGNSA. CDR3 sequence (DNA): TGTGCCAGCAGGCCCCGGGACAGCTATGGCTACACCTTC. It is translated as CASRPRDSYGYTF.

The V gene is TRBV7-2, the J gene TRBJ2-2; 13 bases match TRBD2. This CDR3 spans 15 amino acids. The V segment lost 6 bases and the J segment 6 bases; nucleotides outside the gene matches: 4. Germline V gene lookup returns CDR1 SGHTA and CDR2 FQGNSA. CDR3 region: CASRPGLAGSGELFF. In DNA, the CDR3 is TGTGCCAGCAGACCGGGACTAGCGGGGTCCGGGGAGCTGTTTTTT.

The V and J genes are TRBV6-6 and TRBJ2-5; D perhaps matches TRBD2 (5 bases). Germline CDR1 reads MNHNY; CDR2 reads SVGAGI (reference sequence). The CDR3 is 15 residues long. V shed 5 bases and J shed 5 bases, with 18 bases lying between them. The CDR3 DNA reads as TGTGCCAGCAGTGCGATTAAAAGCTCGGGGGAGACCCAGTACTTC. Protein sequence: CASSAIKSSGETQYF.

The sample holds a few counts of this clone. The chain combines TRBV6-2 or TRBV6-3 with TRBJ1-6; perhaps TRBD1 as D (5 bases). Germline assignment: CDR1 MNHEY and CDR2 SVGEGT. This CDR3 has 14 amino acids. V lost 5 bases and J 5 bases, leaving 10 bases between the germline ends. The CDR3 DNA is TGTGCCAGCAGTATGACAGCAAATAATTCACCCCTCCACTTT. Translated, it gives CASSMTANNSPLHF.

The CDR3 protein is CATSDLRLGPSDEQFF. DNA for the CDR3: TGTGCCACCAGTGATTTAAGACTAGGCCCAAGCGATGAGCAGTTCTTC. The gene calls are TRBV24-1 and TRBJ2-1; maybe TRBD2 (6 bases). This CDR3 contains 16 residues. Germline loops: CDR1 KGHDR, CDR2 SFDVKD. V was cut by 1 base and J by 8 bases, with 17 bases left in between.

This chain uses TRBV6-6 with TRBJ2-1, with TRBD2 identical over 14 bases. The CDR3 runs to 17 residues. Germline loops: CDR1 MNHNY, CDR2 SVGAGI (reference sequence). The V segment lost 5 bases and the J segment 3 bases; nucleotides outside the gene matches: 6. The CDR3 DNA follows: TGTGCCAGCAGTCGCGGGACTAGCGGGAGTGTCTACAATGAGCAGTTCTTC. Residues: CASSRGTSGSVYNEQFF.

This chain connects TRBV19 to TRBJ2-3; 8 positions agree with TRBD2. V shed 5 bases, J shed 3 bases, and the junction held 10 bases outside the gene matches. In germline, CDR1 is LNHDA, CDR2 SQIVND (reference sequence). CDR3 length: 16 residues. The CDR3 is CASSSYSGTSTDTQYF. The DNA of the CDR3 is TGTGCCAGTAGTTCCTATTCCGGGACTAGTACAGATACGCAGTATTTT.

This sequence joins TRBV12-5 and TRBJ1-3; D ambiguous. Germline V CDR1 and CDR2: LGHNT, FRNRAP. V was cut by 3 bases and J by 0 bases, with 3 bases left in between. CDR3 length equals 13 residues. For the CDR3, the DNA is TGTGCTAGTGGTTTCGGCTCTGGAAACACCATATATTTT. Translating gives CASGFGSGNTIYF.

The genes are TRBV5-4 and TRBJ1-2, with 8 positions matching TRBD1. The CDR3 contains 15 residues. The V segment lost 0 bases and the J segment 8 bases; nucleotides outside the gene matches: 9. Germline CDR1 is SGHNT and CDR2 is YYREEE (reference sequence). CDR3 DNA sequence: TGTGCCAGCAGCTTGGAGGCGACAGGGGACAGGGGCTACACCTTC. Encoded protein: CASSLEATGDRGYTF.